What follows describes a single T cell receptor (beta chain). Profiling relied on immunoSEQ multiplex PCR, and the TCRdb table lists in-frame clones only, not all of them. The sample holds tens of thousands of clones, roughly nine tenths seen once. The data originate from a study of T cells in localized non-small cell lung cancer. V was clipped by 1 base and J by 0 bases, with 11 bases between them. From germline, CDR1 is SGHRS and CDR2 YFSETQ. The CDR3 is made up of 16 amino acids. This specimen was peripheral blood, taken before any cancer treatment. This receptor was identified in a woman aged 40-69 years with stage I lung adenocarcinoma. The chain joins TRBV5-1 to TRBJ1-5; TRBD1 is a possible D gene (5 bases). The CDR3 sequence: CASSLQPGDSNQPQHF. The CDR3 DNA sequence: TGCGCCAGCAGCTTGCAACCGGGGGATAGCAATCAGCCCCAGCATTTT.